This TCR beta chain originates from a study of T cell responses to AZD1222 COVID-19 vaccine. Clones were sequenced by immunoSEQ multiplex PCR, and TCRdb holds only the in-frame ones, with some missing. The repertoire holds roughly 150,000 clones, about nine tenths seen once, with approximately 5.9% in the top ten. Trimming left V 5 bases short and J 8 bases short, with 12 bases between. CDR3 length equals 12 residues. CDR1 and CDR2 (germline): LNHNV, YYDKDF (reference sequence). Study-level results: The CD4 TCRs associated with vaccination extended across spike and predominated at 160-218 and 743-854. After two AZD1222 doses, spike-specific TCR breadth and depth rose versus day 0.

This clone appeared a single time. The antigen is undetermined. Sequencing was performed on peripheral blood, taken 28 days after the second AZD1222 dose. The receptor comes from an adult who received the AZD1222 COVID-19 vaccine. The chain links TRBV15 to TRBJ1-2; no clear D gene. For the CDR3, the DNA is TGTGCCACCAGCGCTATAGGGCAGGGCTACACCTTC. This encodes CATSAIGQGYTF.